This is a list of T cell receptor beta chains from one sample in a study of T cells after yellow fever vaccination. TCRdb processed the 5' RACE reads anew with MiXCR; each CDR3 protein has one entry. This table holds just under 600,000 distinct CDR3 sequences, about 13% found once. Sequenced material: PBMCs, taken on the day of the yellow fever booster vaccination. The receptors were sampled from a man aged 30 to 39 who received the YFV17D yellow fever vaccine. Each CDR3 is given with its conserved first and last residue. Fields, in order: D gene, clone size, J gene, V gene, CDR3 DNA, CDR3 protein. A D gene is named only where the DNA matches it firmly. Only part of the rows carry a size: once, few, many, or a class if the clone is expanded.

- | - | TRBJ2-5 | TRBV20-1 | TGCAGTGCTACGGGCGACTCGGAAGGGGCAGAGACCCAGTACTTC | CSATGDSEGAETQYF
- | few | TRBJ2-5 | TRBV18 | TGTGCCAGCTCACCTCTGCAGGAAGAGACCCAGTACTTC | CASSPLQEETQYF
- | - | TRBJ1-5 | TRBV19 | TGTGCCAGTAGTCCCCGACAAAGCAATCAGCCCCAGCATTTT | CASSPRQSNQPQHF
TRBD2 | - | TRBJ2-4 | TRBV20-1 | TGCAGTGCTAGTTTAGGAACCTCAAGGCGGGAGGGGGAAAACATTCAGTACTTC | CSASLGTSRREGENIQYF
TRBD2 | few | TRBJ2-1 | TRBV7-9 | TGTGCCAGCAGGGGACTAGCGAGCTTATACAATGAGCAGTTCTTC | CASRGLASLYNEQFF
- | few | TRBJ2-2 | TRBV7-9 | TGTGCCAGCAGCTTTTACGATTCCGGGGAGCTGTTTTTT | CASSFYDSGELFF
TRBD1 | many | TRBJ1-2 | TRBV28 | TGTGCCAGCCACCTCGGGACAGGAGCTATCTATGGCTACACCTTC | CASHLGTGAIYGYTF
- | many | TRBJ1-4 | TRBV14 | TGTGCCAGCAGCCATGCCCGAGGATTCAGAGAAAAACTGTTTTTT | CASSHARGFREKLFF
TRBD2 | - | TRBJ2-1 | TRBV7-9 | TGTGCCAGCAGCTCCTGGACTAGCGAAAAAGCTTACAATGAGCAGTTCTTC | CASSSWTSEKAYNEQFF
TRBD2 | - | TRBJ2-3 | TRBV6-5 | TGTGCCAGCAGACGGCTAGCGGGAGCCAGCACAGATACGCAGTATTTT | CASRRLAGASTDTQYF
TRBD2 | many | TRBJ2-7 | TRBV7-2 | TGTGCCAGCAGCCCTAAGAGCGGGAGTTTCCACGAGCAGTACTTC | CASSPKSGSFHEQYF
- | many | TRBJ1-5 | TRBV4-3 | TGCGCCAGCAGCCCTAGTGCGGGCAATCAGCCCCAGCATTTT | CASSPSAGNQPQHF
TRBD1 | once | TRBJ1-1 | TRBV5-1 | TGCGCCGCAGGACAGGGCTCCTCAGGGGCTGAAGCTTTCTTT | CAAGQGSSGAEAFF
- | - | TRBJ2-5 | TRBV15 | TGTGCCACCAGCAGAGGGTTGGGGCGGACTAAAGAGACCCAGTACTTC | CATSRGLGRTKETQYF
TRBD2 | many | TRBJ2-1 | TRBV7-8 | TGTGCCAGCAGCTTAGAGGCGGGGGGCTCCTACAATGAGCAGTTCTTC | CASSLEAGGSYNEQFF
TRBD2 | - | TRBJ2-3 | TRBV7-8 | TGTGCCAGCAGCCCAGAAATTCTAGCGGGAAGAGAAGGCACAGATACGCAGTATTTT | CASSPEILAGREGTDTQYF
- | few | TRBJ2-1 | TRBV5-1 | TGCGCCACCAATGAGGGCAATGAGCAGTTCTTC | CATNEGNEQFF
- | - | TRBJ2-2 | TRBV5-1 | TGCGCCAGCAGCTTGGAAAGGGGTACGAACACCGGGGAGCTGTTTTTT | CASSLERGTNTGELFF
- | few | TRBJ2-2 | TRBV20-1 | TGCAGTGCTTCTCGTCTCGGGGAGCTGTTTTTT | CSASRLGELFF
- | - | TRBJ2-1 | TRBV7-2 | TGTGCCAGCAGCTTACCCCGTGGGGCCTACAATGAGCAGTTCTTC | CASSLPRGAYNEQFF
- | - | TRBJ1-6 | TRBV29-1 | TGCAGCGTGGCTACAGGGTCCGTGTCTTCACCCCTCCACTTT | CSVATGSVSSPLHF
- | once | TRBJ2-1 | TRBV5-1 | TGCGCCAGCAGCTTGACGACTACAAATGAGCTGTTCTTC | CASSLTTTNELFF
TRBD2 | - | TRBJ2-3 | TRBV29-1 | TGCAGCGTTGACGGGGGGAGAGGCACAGATACGCAGTATTTT | CSVDGGRGTDTQYF
TRBD2 | - | TRBJ2-2 | TRBV10-3 | TGTGCCACCAAACTAGCGGGAGTGGACACCGGGGAGCTGTTTTTT | CATKLAGVDTGELFF
- | many | TRBJ2-5 | TRBV3-1 | TGTGCCAGCAGCCTAGTGGGAGTCCCCCAAGAGACCCAGTACTTC | CASSLVGVPQETQYF
- | few | TRBJ2-3 | TRBV11-2 | TGTGCCAGCAGCCCTCGGGACCTCCTGGATGATACGCAGTATTTT | CASSPRDLLDDTQYF
- | - | TRBJ2-1 | TRBV19 | TGTGCCAGTAGTATCCTAGCTGTAGGTCACAATGAGCAGTTCTTC | CASSILAVGHNEQFF